The sequence of this T cell receptor beta chain was determined in a study of CD8+ T cells in alopecia areata. Study context: Treatment of the treated patients consisted of oral tofacitinib, 5 to 10 mg twice daily.

The treatment denotes: oral pan-JAK inhibitor, 5-10 mg twice daily. cDNA reverse transcribed from extracted RNA served as the sequencing template. Sequencing used immunoSEQ multiplex PCR; TCRdb keeps in-frame clones, though not all of them. The sample lists about 140,000 clones; around 86% were seen once. The CDR3 sequence is 13 residues long. Germline loops: CDR1 SGHNT, CDR2 YYREEE (reference sequence). The trim removed 5 bases at V and 8 bases at J, leaving 5 bases unmatched. This chain uses TRBV5-4 with TRBJ2-1; 9 nucleotides line up with TRBD1. This clonotype originated in a human donor with alopecia areata. Sequenced material: CD8+ T cells sorted from blood, taken at week 4, from a patient treated with tofacitinib. As DNA, the CDR3 is TGTGCCAGCAGACTAGGGACAGGGCATGAGCAGTTCTTC. Translating it yields CASRLGTGHEQFF.